Listed below are T cell receptor beta chains from one sample, sequenced in a study of T cells in localized non-small cell lung cancer. The method was immunoSEQ multiplex PCR; TCRdb's version includes in-frame clones alone and lacks a portion of them. The sample records over 45,000 clones, about 90% being singletons. The specimen was peripheral blood, collected before any cancer treatment. The receptors were gathered from a man aged 35 to 70 with stage I squamous cell lung carcinoma. The conserved cysteine and the conserved F or W are not part of the CDR3 here. A D gene is named only where the DNA matches it firmly.

D,V,J,CDR3
TRBD2,TRBV7-9,TRBJ2-5,ASSPREWEGETQY
.,TRBV7-2,TRBJ1-5,ASSPNSNQPQH
.,TRBV5-4,TRBJ2-5,ASSPNAGTGQETQY
TRBD2,TRBV7-2,TRBJ2-3,ASSSGLAGDFSTDTQY
.,TRBV5-1,TRBJ2-3,ASSPDYTDTQY
TRBD2,TRBV9,TRBJ2-1,ASSVIGTSSYNEQF
.,TRBV27,TRBJ2-2,ASSLSGGAGNTGELF
TRBD1,TRBV29-1,TRBJ1-1,SVSLGQEAF
.,TRBV7-2,TRBJ2-1,ASSFGHEQF
.,TRBV5-6,TRBJ2-1,ASSLGPRSYNEQF
.,TRBV7-9,TRBJ2-3,ASSPPPGDTQY
TRBD2,TRBV7-2,TRBJ2-3,ASSFASGGQRDTQY
TRBD1,TRBV9,TRBJ1-2,ASSVGVAGGNYGYT
TRBD2,TRBV7-2,TRBJ2-3,ASSLRDYPTDTQY
TRBD2,TRBV30,TRBJ2-2,AWSLGLATGELF
TRBD2,TRBV6-5,TRBJ2-5,ASSLSGGETQY
.,TRBV19,TRBJ2-1,ASSIRASSYNEQF
.,TRBV7-9,TRBJ2-5,ASSPLLEVGTQY